This T cell receptor (beta chain) emerged from a study of blood T cell repertoires in COVID-19. On the study more broadly: Samples representing acute and convalescent COVID-19 were sourced from the United States, Italy and Spain.

Individuals aged roughly 18 to 95 years were recruited from 24 US areas. Cohort placement rested on clinical history that participants reported themselves. In the study's own analysis: Amplification of reference gene primers was used by the study to estimate nucleated cell counts. Using immunoSEQ multiplex PCR, the repertoire was profiled, and TCRdb retains in-frame clones only, with some absent. V, J and clone size derive from that table, while D and trimming were established from the DNA sequence. The sample includes about 150,000 clones, around four fifths seen only once; the top ten take around 6.2%. This CDR3 spans 17 amino acids. The germline CDR1 and CDR2 sequences are KGHSH and LQKENI. J lost 2 bases, V lost 6 bases, and 10 bases had no gene match.

The chain couples TRBV18 to TRBJ1-1; 12 bases align to TRBD1. The material sequenced was PBMCs or T cells enriched from blood (not recorded which). This receptor was identified in a woman between 40 and 55 years old who had recovered from COVID-19. CDR3 in amino acids: CASSRTGTGGGNTEAFF. The CDR3 region has the DNA TGTGCCAGCTCGCGGACCGGGACAGGGGGCGGTAACACTGAAGCTTTCTTT.